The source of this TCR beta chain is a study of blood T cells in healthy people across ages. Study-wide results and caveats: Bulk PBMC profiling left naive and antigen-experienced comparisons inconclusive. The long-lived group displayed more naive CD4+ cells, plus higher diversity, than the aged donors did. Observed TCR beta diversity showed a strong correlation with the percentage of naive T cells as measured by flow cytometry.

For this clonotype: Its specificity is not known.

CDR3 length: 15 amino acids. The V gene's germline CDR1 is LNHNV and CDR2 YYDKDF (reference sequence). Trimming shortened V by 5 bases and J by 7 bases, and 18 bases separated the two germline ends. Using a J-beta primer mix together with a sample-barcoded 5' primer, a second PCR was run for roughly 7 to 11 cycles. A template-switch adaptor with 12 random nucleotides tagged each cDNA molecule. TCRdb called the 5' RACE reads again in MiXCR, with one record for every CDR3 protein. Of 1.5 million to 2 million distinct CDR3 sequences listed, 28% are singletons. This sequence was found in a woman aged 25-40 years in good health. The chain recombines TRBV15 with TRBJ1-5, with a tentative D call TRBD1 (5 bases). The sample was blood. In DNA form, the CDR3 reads TGTGCCACCAGCGAGAGGCGGACACCAGGGCAGCCCCAGCATTTT. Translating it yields CATSERRTPGQPQHF. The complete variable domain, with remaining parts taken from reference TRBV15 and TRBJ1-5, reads DAMVIQNPRYQVTQFGKPVTLSCSQTLNHNVMYWYQQKSSQAPKLLFHYYDKDFNNEADTPDNFQSRRPNTSFCFLDIRSPGLGDTAMYLCATSERRTPGQPQHFGDGTRLSIL.